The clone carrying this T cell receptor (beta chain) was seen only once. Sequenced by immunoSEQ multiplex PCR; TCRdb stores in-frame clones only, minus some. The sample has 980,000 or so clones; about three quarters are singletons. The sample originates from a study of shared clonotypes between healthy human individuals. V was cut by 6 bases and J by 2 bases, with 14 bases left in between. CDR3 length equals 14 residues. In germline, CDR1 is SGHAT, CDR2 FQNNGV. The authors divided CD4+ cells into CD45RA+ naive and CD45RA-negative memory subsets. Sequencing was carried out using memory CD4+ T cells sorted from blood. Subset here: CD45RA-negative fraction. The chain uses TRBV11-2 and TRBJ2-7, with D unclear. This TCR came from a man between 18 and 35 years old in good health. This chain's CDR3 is CASRVSEFAYEQYF. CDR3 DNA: TGTGCCAGCAGAGTGTCCGAGTTTGCCTACGAGCAGTACTTC.